A selection of T cell receptor beta chains follows, all from one sample in a study of T cell responses to AZD1222 COVID-19 vaccine. Assay used: immunoSEQ multiplex PCR; TCRdb lists only in-frame clones, some missing. The sample contains 100,000 to 110,000 clones, over 75% of which appear only once. Sequencing was performed on peripheral blood, taken on day 0 of MenACWY control vaccination. The source is an adult in good health. CDR3s leave out the opening cysteine and the closing phenylalanine or tryptophan.

V	J	CDR3
TRBV6-2/TRBV6-3	TRBJ2-3	ASSSPGLGVSDTQY
TRBV7-2	TRBJ2-2	ASRQGGNTGELF
TRBV11-2	TRBJ2-7	ASSFTGTGFNEQY
TRBV9	TRBJ2-1	ASSRFVGEQF
TRBV19	TRBJ1-5	ASTKQGAGQPQH
TRBV7-8	TRBJ1-2	ASSRGTSGYT
TRBV10-2	TRBJ2-5	ASRVQETQY
TRBV20-1	TRBJ2-5	SAPRGETQY
TRBV10-1	TRBJ1-1	ASSEELGTGRGRNTEAF
TRBV30	TRBJ2-7	ACSGNGPKGDEQY
TRBV6-1	TRBJ1-2	ASSESVGDGYT
TRBV7-6	TRBJ2-1	ASSLGSGQGTYNEQF
TRBV2	TRBJ1-1	ASSVRNTEAF
TRBV5-4	TRBJ1-2	ASSLSGSWGYT